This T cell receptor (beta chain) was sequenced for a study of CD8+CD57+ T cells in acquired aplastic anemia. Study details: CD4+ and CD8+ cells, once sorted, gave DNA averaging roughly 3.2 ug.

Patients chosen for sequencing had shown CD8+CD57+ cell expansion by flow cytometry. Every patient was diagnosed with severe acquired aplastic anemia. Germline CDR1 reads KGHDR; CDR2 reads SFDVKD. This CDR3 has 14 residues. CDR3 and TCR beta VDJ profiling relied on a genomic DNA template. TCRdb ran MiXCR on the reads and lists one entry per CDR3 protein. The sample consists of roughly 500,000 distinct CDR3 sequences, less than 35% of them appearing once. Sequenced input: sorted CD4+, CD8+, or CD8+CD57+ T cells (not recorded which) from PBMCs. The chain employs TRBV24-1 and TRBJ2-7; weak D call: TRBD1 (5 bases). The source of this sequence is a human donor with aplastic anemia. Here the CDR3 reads CASSATATAYEQYV. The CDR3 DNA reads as TGTGCCAGCAGTGCTACCGCGACAGCTTACGAGCAGTACGTC.